The 29 T cell receptor beta chains presented below share a single source sample, sequenced in a study of T cells in Graves' hyperthyroidism and ophthalmopathy. From RNA transcripts, TCR beta CDR3 regions were amplified. The TCR CDR3 first-round RT-PCR relied on the HTBI primer set. TCRdb fed the multiplex PCR reads into MiXCR, producing one record per CDR3 protein. The table lists about 350,000 distinct CDR3 sequences, roughly an eighth of them singletons. The specimen sequenced was blood. These receptors originate from a woman in her thirties or forties with Graves' ophthalmopathy.

V gene TRBV3-1 combines with J gene TRBJ2-1; 7 bases are a match to TRBD1. The CDR3 extends over 15 amino acids. Germline CDR1 is LGHDT and CDR2 is YNNKEL (reference sequence). Germline trimming cut 2 bases from V and 5 bases from J; bases unmatched to any gene: 6. CDR3 in amino acids: CASSQFFDRDNEQFF. In nucleotides, the CDR3 is TGTGCCAGCAGCCAATTCTTTGACAGGGACAATGAGCAGTTCTTC.

This clonotype has a count of ten or more. The genes are TRBV7-2 and TRBJ2-1, with TRBD1 matching 9 bases. Germline V CDR1 and CDR2: SGHTA, FQGNSA. The CDR3 extends over 16 amino acids. V dropped 1 base and J dropped 9; count of bases not matched to a gene: 10. CDR3 nucleotide sequence: TGTGCCAGCAGCTTAGGGGGACAGGGAGGAGTCAGTGAGCAGTTCTTC. This encodes CASSLGGQGGVSEQFF.

The table lists this clonotype with many counts. The chain links TRBV28 to TRBJ2-2; D remains unclear. The length of the CDR3 is 15 residues. V gave up 2 bases and J gave up 6 bases, with 13 bases separating them. CDR1 MDHEN and CDR2 SYDVKM come from the germline V gene. CDR3 protein: CASSLIGSQSGELFF. The CDR3 nucleotides read TGTGCCAGCAGTTTAATCGGTTCGCAATCCGGGGAGCTGTTTTTT.

There are many counts of this clonotype. The V call is TRBV20-1, the J call TRBJ2-7, with 10 bases aligning to TRBD2. Germline V gene sequence: CDR1 DFQATT, CDR2 SNEGSKA (reference sequence). There are 17 residues in the CDR3. The ends lost 3 bases at V and 3 bases at J; junction bases unmatched: 14. CDR3 loop: CSASSWGAGGSIYEQYF. In DNA form, the CDR3 reads TGCAGTGCTAGCTCGTGGGGAGCGGGAGGGTCTATCTACGAGCAGTACTTC.

V gene TRBV9 combines with J gene TRBJ1-2; no reliable D call. From germline, CDR1 is SGDLS and CDR2 YYNGEE. This CDR3 is built from 15 residues. V lost 0 bases, J lost 6 bases, and 15 bases lay in between. The CDR3 is CASSVGRRTGDGYTF. CDR3 bases: TGTGCCAGCAGCGTAGGACGGAGAACTGGGGATGGCTACACCTTC. The full variable domain, in which reference TRBV9 and TRBJ1-2 provide the parts outside the CDR3, is DSGVTQTPKHLITATGQRVTLRCSPRSGDLSVYWYQQSLDQGLQFLIQYYNGEERAKGNILERFSAQQFPDLHSELNLSSLELGDSALYFCASSVGRRTGDGYTFGSGTRLTVV.

There are many counts of this clonotype. CDR3 DNA: TGTGCCACCAGTGACCCCTTGCGGGGGGACGAGCAGTTCTTC. Protein sequence: CATSDPLRGDEQFF. The rearrangement uses TRBV24-1 and TRBJ2-1, with TRBD2 matching over 8 bases. CDR3 length: 14 amino acids. The ends lost 4 bases at V and 10 bases at J; junction bases unmatched: 8. The germline V gene has CDR1 KGHDR and CDR2 SFDVKD.

There are many counts of this clonotype. This chain uses TRBV5-8 with TRBJ2-5, with D tentatively TRBD2 (5 bases). The CDR3 sequence is 15 residues long. Germline assignment: CDR1 SGHTS and CDR2 YDEGEE. Trimming shortened V by 4 bases and J by 3 bases, and 16 bases separated the two germline ends. CDR3 DNA sequence: TGTGCCAGCAGCCCGACTGGACTGCAAGAAGAGACCCAGTACTTC. This gives the protein CASSPTGLQEETQYF. The whole variable domain, remainder taken from reference TRBV5-8 and TRBJ2-5, is EAGVTQSPTHLIKTRGQQATLRCSPISGHTSVYWYQQALGLGLQFLLWYDEGEERNRGNFPPRFSGRQFPNYSSELNVNALELEDSALYLCASSPTGLQEETQYFGPGTRLLVL.

This clonotype has at least ten counts. V is TRBV25-1 and J is TRBJ2-7; D tentatively reads TRBD1 or TRBD2 (5 bases each). The CDR3 extends over 15 amino acids. Germline V lookup: CDR1 MGHDK, CDR2 SYGVNS. The V gene lost 7 bases and the J gene lost 1 base, with 17 bases spanning the gap. The DNA of the CDR3 is TGTGCCAGCACCGGTTCAGGGAGTCCGTCCTACGAGCAGTACTTC. Its translation: CASTGSGSPSYEQYF.

The sample holds many counts of this clonotype. The chain is built from TRBV2 and TRBJ2-2; TRBD1 agrees at 9 bases. CDR1 SNHLY and CDR2 FYNNEI come from the germline V gene. With V trimmed by 6 bases and J by 3 bases, 2 bases remained unmatched. This CDR3 comprises 14 residues. In nucleotides, the CDR3 is TGTGCCAGCAGGGGACAGGGTTACACCGGGGAGCTGTTTTTT. Its translation: CASRGQGYTGELFF.

This clonotype has at least ten counts. The chain carries TRBV5-6 and TRBJ2-7; possible D gene TRBD2, 5 bases. Trimming shortened V by 4 bases and J by 2 bases, and 16 bases separated the two germline ends. Germline CDR1 SGHDT, CDR2 YYEEEE. The CDR3 has 15 amino acids. This chain's CDR3 is CASSHQDSSAYEQYF. CDR3 bases: TGTGCCAGCAGCCACCAGGACTCCTCCGCCTACGAGCAGTACTTC.

This clonotype was seen more than once but under ten times. Here the CDR3 reads CSAARAGASGNEQFF. CDR3 nucleotides: TGCAGTGCCGCTAGAGCAGGGGCTAGCGGCAATGAGCAGTTCTTC. V usage is TRBV20-1 and J usage is TRBJ2-1, with D perhaps TRBD2 (7 bases). The CDR3 totals 15 residues. Trimming took off 6 bases at V and 6 bases at J, with 21 bases between the two ends. The germline V gene encodes CDR1 DFQATT and CDR2 SNEGSKA (reference sequence).

This clonotype appeared many times. The chain is built from TRBV7-2 and TRBJ2-1, with 12 bases that match TRBD1. Germline-derived CDR1 and CDR2 are SGHTA and FQGNSA. V dropped 5 bases and J dropped 4; count of bases not matched to a gene: 12. The CDR3 is 18 amino acids. DNA for the CDR3: TGTGCCAGCAGCCCAGGGACAGGGGGCAATAACCCTTACAATGAGCAGTTCTTC. It specifies CASSPGTGGNNPYNEQFF. Supplemented by reference TRBV7-2 and TRBJ2-1, the full variable domain reads GAGVSQSPSNKVTEKGKDVELRCDPISGHTALYWYRQSLGQGLEFLIYFQGNSAPDKSGLPSDRFSAERTGGSVSTLTIQRTQQEDSAVYLCASSPGTGGNNPYNEQFFGPGTRLTVL.

This clonotype was counted a few times. V is TRBV19 and J is TRBJ2-1; D is uncertain. Germline V gene lookup returns CDR1 LNHDA and CDR2 SQIVND (reference sequence). This CDR3 comprises 14 residues. V lost 3 bases to trimming and J lost 9 bases, with 15 bases between them. The CDR3 loop is CASSIARPPTEQFF. The CDR3 region has the DNA TGTGCCAGTAGTATTGCCAGGCCACCCACTGAGCAGTTCTTC. The full variable domain, with the rest looked up from reference TRBV19 and TRBJ2-1, is DGGITQSPKYLFRKEGQNVTLSCEQNLNHDAMYWYRQDPGQGLRLIYYSQIVNDFQKGDIAEGYSVSREKKESFPLTVTSAQKNPTAFYLCASSIARPPTEQFFGPGTRLTVL.

The table lists this clonotype with many counts. The chain links TRBV7-8 to TRBJ1-2; a possible D gene is TRBD1 (6 bases). Germline assignment: CDR1 SGHVS and CDR2 FQNEAQ. This CDR3 contains 18 residues. With 5 bases removed from V and 0 bases from J, the gap between germline ends came to 22 bases. CDR3 bases: TGTGCCAGCAGCCCATCTACAACAGGGCGTTACTCTAACTATGGCTACACCTTC. Translation: CASSPSTTGRYSNYGYTF.

This clonotype came up a few times. The V call is TRBV29-1, the J call TRBJ2-1; TRBD2 is a possible D gene (6 bases). Germline assignment: CDR1 SQVTM and CDR2 ANQGSEA. V was pared by 8 bases and J by 3 bases, with 20 bases between. The CDR3 loop spans 15 amino acids. CDR3 in amino acids: CSSSGVGRLYNEQFF. CDR3 DNA: TGCAGCTCTTCGGGTGTCGGGAGACTCTACAATGAGCAGTTCTTC.

There are many counts of this clonotype. The chain carries TRBV3-1 and TRBJ1-1; tentative D call: TRBD1 (5 bases). The CDR3 contains 14 residues. With 7 bases removed from V and 0 bases from J, the gap between germline ends came to 12 bases. Germline V CDR1 and CDR2: LGHDT, YNNKEL (reference sequence). The CDR3 loop is CASTRWGLNTEAFF. The CDR3, as DNA: TGTGCCAGCACACGGTGGGGCCTGAACACTGAAGCTTTCTTT.

The table lists this clonotype with many counts. This chain uses TRBV2 with TRBJ2-3, with D unresolved. V was shortened by 5 bases and J by 8 bases, with 17 bases between the two germline ends. CDR1 and CDR2 (germline): SNHLY, FYNNEI. The CDR3 consists of 14 residues. The CDR3 here is CASSPGHFPATQYF. The CDR3 DNA follows: TGTGCCAGCAGTCCGGGCCATTTTCCGGCTACGCAGTATTTT.

The rearrangement uses TRBV5-1 and TRBJ1-4, with TRBD1 matching over 10 bases. Trimming at V came to 6 bases and at J to 2 bases, leaving 13 bases not matched to a gene. There are 18 residues in the CDR3. The germline V gene encodes CDR1 SGHRS and CDR2 YFSETQ. The CDR3, as DNA: TGCGCCAGCACCAAAACCGGGACAGGGGTATTGACTAATGAAAAACTGTTTTTT. The encoded protein is CASTKTGTGVLTNEKLFF.

CDR3 protein: CAAGSGGPETQYF. The DNA for the CDR3 is TGTGCCGCCGGTAGCGGGGGTCCAGAGACCCAGTACTTC. This chain connects TRBV10-3 to TRBJ2-5; TRBD2 agrees at 9 bases. There are 13 residues in the CDR3. Trimming cost V 11 bases and J 4 bases; bases outside gene matches: 8. Germline CDR1 ENHRY, CDR2 SYGVKD.

This clonotype was counted many times. This chain connects TRBV11-2 to TRBJ2-3; D uncertain. Germline assignment: CDR1 SGHAT and CDR2 FQNNGV. Trimming left V 1 base short and J 2 bases short, with 10 bases between. This CDR3 has 15 amino acids. Written as DNA, the CDR3 is TGTGCCAGCAGCTTAGGTGTCACCTACACAGATACGCAGTATTTT. It is translated as CASSLGVTYTDTQYF.

This clonotype was picked up many times. The chain employs TRBV6-1 and TRBJ1-2; 7 positions match TRBD1. J gave up 6 bases and V 0 bases, and 7 bases lay outside the gene matches. This CDR3 spans 15 amino acids. Germline lookup yields CDR1 MNHNS and CDR2 SASEGT. The CDR3 DNA reads as TGTGCCAGCAGTGAAGCCCCGACAGGGAGCCATGGCTACACCTTC. Its translation is CASSEAPTGSHGYTF.

This clonotype has at least ten counts. The genes are TRBV20-1 and TRBJ1-6, with TRBD1 matching 9 bases. Germline trimming cut 2 bases from V and 10 bases from J; bases unmatched to any gene: 9. Per the germline V gene, CDR1 is DFQATT and CDR2 is SNEGSKA (reference sequence). There are 15 residues in the CDR3. The CDR3, as DNA: TGCAGTGCTAGAAGGACAGGGGAGAGACGGTCACCCCTCCACTTT. Its protein is CSARRTGERRSPLHF.

This clonotype was seen only a few times. It may be a read error: a sequence one base away is much more abundant. The chain recombines TRBV2 with TRBJ2-1; 10 bases fit TRBD1. CDR1 is SNHLY and CDR2 is FYNNEI in the germline V gene. This CDR3 is 15 amino acids long. The ends lost 7 bases at V and 7 bases at J; junction bases unmatched: 10. CDR3 loop: CASTGTGEVLNEQFF. The CDR3 bases are TGTGCCAGCACCGGGACAGGGGAAGTATTAAATGAGCAGTTCTTC.

The J gene is TRBJ1-6, the V gene TRBV12-3 or TRBV12-4; D is undetermined. The CDR3 totals 17 residues. V lost 6 bases and J lost 0, with 15 bases in between. CDR3: CASSNLHQSSYNSPLHF. For the CDR3, the DNA is TGTGCCAGCAGCAACCTACACCAGAGCTCCTATAATTCACCCCTCCACTTT.

This clonotype was detected a few times. The V gene is TRBV20-1, the J gene TRBJ2-7; 10 bases line up with TRBD2. From germline, CDR1 is DFQATT and CDR2 SNEGSKA (reference sequence). J was trimmed by 5 bases and V by 6 bases; bases with no gene match: 7. The CDR3 is made up of 13 amino acids. CDR3 residues: CSANLAGVNEQYF. The CDR3 DNA reads TGCAGTGCGAATCTAGCGGGAGTAAACGAGCAGTACTTC.

The CDR3 coding sequence is TGCAGTGCGGGAGGGGGGCGCATAAAAGAGACCCAGTACTTC. Encoded protein: CSAGGGRIKETQYF. V and J are TRBV20-1 and TRBJ2-5; perhaps TRBD2 as D (7 bases). The CDR3 contains 14 residues. The V end lost 6 bases, the J end lost 3 bases, and 17 bases lay between the germline ends. Germline CDR1 and CDR2: DFQATT and SNEGSKA (reference sequence).

The J gene is TRBJ2-1, the V gene TRBV12-3 or TRBV12-4, with TRBD2 matching 8 bases. The V segment lost 8 bases and the J segment 4 bases; nucleotides outside the gene matches: 10. The CDR3 is 15 amino acids. The CDR3 loop reads CASGGTSGVYNEQFF. The CDR3 region has the DNA TGTGCCAGCGGCGGAACTAGCGGTGTATACAATGAGCAGTTCTTC.

There are many counts of this clonotype. As DNA, the CDR3 is TGTGCCAGCAGCTTACAGGGCAGGGGGCGCGGATATGGCTACACCTTC. Translation gives CASSLQGRGRGYGYTF. This sequence joins TRBV11-2 and TRBJ1-2, with 8 positions matching TRBD1. Trimming cost V 2 bases and J 5 bases; bases outside gene matches: 10. CDR1 SGHAT and CDR2 FQNNGV come from the germline V gene. The CDR3 is 16 residues long.

This clonotype was seen many times. This chain's CDR3 is CSVSDRDTGELFF. CDR3 sequence (DNA): TGCAGCGTCTCTGACAGGGACACCGGGGAGCTGTTTTTT. The chain couples TRBV29-1 to TRBJ2-2; TRBD1 matches 7 bases. The CDR3 contains 13 residues. Germline V gene lookup returns CDR1 SQVTM and CDR2 ANQGSEA. V shed 6 bases and J 3 bases; nucleotides not matched to a gene: 4.